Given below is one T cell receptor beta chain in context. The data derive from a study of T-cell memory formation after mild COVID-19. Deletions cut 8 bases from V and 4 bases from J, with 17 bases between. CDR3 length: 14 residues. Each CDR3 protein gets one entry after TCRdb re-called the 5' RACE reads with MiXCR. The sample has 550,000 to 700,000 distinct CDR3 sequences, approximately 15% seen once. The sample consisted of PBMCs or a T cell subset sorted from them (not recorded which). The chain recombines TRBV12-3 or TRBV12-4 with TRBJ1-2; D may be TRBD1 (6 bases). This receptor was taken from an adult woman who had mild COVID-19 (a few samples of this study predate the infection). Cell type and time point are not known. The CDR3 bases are TGTGCCAGCGCGACACAGGGCCGAGTCTATGGCTACACCTTC. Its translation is CASATQGRVYGYTF.